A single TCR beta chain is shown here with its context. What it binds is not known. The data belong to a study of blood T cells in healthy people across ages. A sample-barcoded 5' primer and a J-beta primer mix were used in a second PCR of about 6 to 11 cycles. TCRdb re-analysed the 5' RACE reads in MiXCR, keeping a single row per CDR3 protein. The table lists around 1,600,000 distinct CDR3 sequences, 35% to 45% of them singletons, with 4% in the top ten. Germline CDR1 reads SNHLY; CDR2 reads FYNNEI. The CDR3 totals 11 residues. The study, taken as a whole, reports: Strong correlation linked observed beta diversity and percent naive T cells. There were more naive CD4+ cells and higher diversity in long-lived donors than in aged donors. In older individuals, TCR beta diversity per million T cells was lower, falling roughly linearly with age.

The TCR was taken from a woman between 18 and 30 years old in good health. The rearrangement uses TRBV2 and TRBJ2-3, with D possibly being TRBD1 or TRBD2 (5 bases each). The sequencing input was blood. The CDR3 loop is CATWGIDTQYF. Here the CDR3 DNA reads TGTGCTACTTGGGGGATAGATACGCAGTATTTT.